This entry lists 12 T cell receptor beta chains sequenced from one sample in a study of early T cells in non-severe SARS-CoV-2 infection. MiXCR was run by TCRdb on the 5' RACE reads, yielding one entry per CDR3 protein. The repertoire holds 50,000 to 65,000 distinct CDR3 sequences, with roughly 9.2% as singletons. Material for sequencing was whole blood. The receptor set was obtained from an adult who was a healthcare worker with PCR-confirmed SARS-CoV-2 infection or an uninfected control (not recorded which).

V is TRBV7-9 and J is TRBJ1-5; D is perhaps TRBD1 (5 bases). Germline loops: CDR1 SEHNR, CDR2 FQNEAQ (reference sequence). V shed 9 bases and J shed 1 base, with 16 bases lying between them. The CDR3 loop spans 15 amino acids. CDR3 DNA: TGTGCCAGTCCAATCAGGGATGGAAGCAATCAGCCCCAGCATTTT. Its protein product is CASPIRDGSNQPQHF. The full variable domain, rest sourced from reference TRBV7-9 and TRBJ1-5, is DTGVSQNPRHKITKRGQNVTFRCDPISEHNRLYWYRQTLGQGPEFLTYFQNEAQLEKSRLLSDRFSAERPKGSFSTLEIQRTEQGDSAMYLCASPIRDGSNQPQHFGDGTRLSIL.

This clonotype was detected many times. The CDR3 DNA follows: TGTGCCAGCAGTGCGGCTATTACCGGGGAGCTGTTTTTT. Amino acid sequence: CASSAAITGELFF. The chain joins TRBV6-1 to TRBJ2-2, with D unresolved. The CDR3 extends over 13 amino acids. V gave up 4 bases and J gave up 5 bases, with 8 bases separating them. Germline CDR1 reads MNHNS; CDR2 reads SASEGT.

This clonotype was recorded many times. This chain joins TRBV7-9 and TRBJ2-7, with TRBD2 matching over 9 bases. The length of the CDR3 is 14 residues. V shed 2 bases and J 4 bases; nucleotides not matched to a gene: 3. The V gene's germline CDR1 is SEHNR and CDR2 FQNEAQ (reference sequence). The CDR3 DNA follows: TGTGCCAGCAGCTTAACGGGACTAGCATACGAGCAGTACTTC. Translated: CASSLTGLAYEQYF.

Only a few counts were recorded for this clonotype. V is TRBV12-3 or TRBV12-4 and J is TRBJ1-1; D gene uncertain. The V end was cut by 2 bases, the J end by 1 base, with 5 bases between. The CDR3 length is 13 residues. The chain's CDR3 is CASSLQTNTEAFF. The CDR3 DNA reads as TGTGCCAGCAGTTTACAAACGAACACTGAAGCTTTCTTT.

V is TRBV5-1 and J is TRBJ2-5, with unresolved D. V was shortened by 1 base and J by 5 bases, with 9 bases between the two germline ends. CDR1 SGHRS and CDR2 YFSETQ come from the germline V gene. The CDR3 spans 13 residues. The CDR3 DNA follows: TGCGCCAGCAGCTTGAGCGCGAGGGAGACCCAGTACTTC. It translates to CASSLSARETQYF.

Many counts were recorded for this clonotype. The chain combines TRBV2 with TRBJ2-1; TRBD2 might be the D (6 bases). There are 10 residues in the CDR3. Germline V lookup: CDR1 SNHLY, CDR2 FYNNEI. The V end was cut by 8 bases, the J end by 12 bases, with 11 bases between. The CDR3 DNA sequence: TGTGCCAGCGCGGGGACTGGGCAGTTCTTC. Translating gives CASAGTGQFF.

This clonotype was observed many times. The J gene is TRBJ2-3, the V gene TRBV10-3, with 10 bases lining up with TRBD2. The ends lost 4 bases at V and 1 base at J; junction bases unmatched: 5. Germline loops: CDR1 ENHRY, CDR2 SYGVKD. The CDR3 has 16 amino acids. The CDR3 sequence: CAISAPLAGGTDTQYF. CDR3 in DNA: TGTGCCATCAGTGCCCCCCTAGCGGGGGGCACAGATACGCAGTATTTT.

This clonotype was recorded many times. The chain recombines TRBV12-3 or TRBV12-4 with TRBJ2-5; TRBD2 might be the D (6 bases). The V and J ends lost 5 bases and 2 bases respectively, with 9 bases between them. The CDR3 is 13 amino acids. The CDR3: CASSPGLQETQYF. The CDR3 coding sequence is TGTGCCAGCAGTCCGGGACTTCAAGAGACCCAGTACTTC.

This clonotype appeared a few times. The chain couples TRBV29-1 to TRBJ2-7; tentatively, D is TRBD1 (5 bases). This CDR3 is 12 amino acids long. CDR1 is SQVTM and CDR2 is ANQGSEA in the germline V gene. The V gene lost 6 bases and the J gene lost 7 bases, with 16 bases spanning the gap. The CDR3 sequence: CSVGDSPREQYF. The CDR3 nucleotides read TGCAGCGTGGGCGACAGTCCGCGGGAGCAGTACTTC.

The rearrangement joins TRBV7-2 to TRBJ2-3; D is possibly TRBD2 (5 bases). Germline-derived CDR1 and CDR2 are SGHTA and FQGNSA. The CDR3 consists of 11 residues. The ends were cut back, 6 bases at V and 6 bases at J, with 7 bases in the middle. The CDR3 loop is CASRRGDTQYF. In DNA form, the CDR3 reads TGTGCCAGCAGGCGAGGGGATACGCAGTATTTT.

CDR3 protein: CASRGQGAEGYTF. The CDR3 bases are TGTGCCAGCAGAGGACAGGGGGCGGAGGGCTACACCTTC. The rearrangement links TRBV27 to TRBJ1-2, with 11 bases fitting TRBD1. J lost 8 bases, V lost 6 bases, and 5 bases had no gene match. Looked up from germline, CDR1 is MNHEY and CDR2 is SMNVEV (reference sequence). This CDR3 spans 13 amino acids.

This clonotype was seen repeatedly, ten times or more. This chain connects TRBV20-1 to TRBJ2-5, with 8 bases lining up with TRBD1. CDR1 DFQATT and CDR2 SNEGSKA come from the germline V gene (reference sequence). V lost 6 bases, J lost 5 bases, and 11 bases stayed unmatched. CDR3 size: 14 residues. CDR3 in amino acids: CSAGGRGQGETQYF. The CDR3, as DNA: TGCAGTGCCGGTGGCAGGGGGCAAGGGGAGACCCAGTACTTC.